This section outlines one TCR beta chain sequence together with its context. Its specificity is unknown. Just one base apart from a much larger clone, this may be a read error. Combining iRepertoire HTBI primers with Arm-PCR of CDR3 regions, the authors built TCR beta libraries. TCRdb processed the multiplex PCR reads anew with MiXCR; each CDR3 protein has one entry. The table lists 550,000 to 600,000 distinct CDR3 sequences, about 16% of them singletons. This entry belongs to a study of regulatory T cells in long-lasting Graves disease. Study results and limitations: Since the sample size was small, accuracy may have been reduced.

Per the germline V gene, CDR1 is SNHLY and CDR2 is FYNNEI. This CDR3 spans 12 amino acids. Trimming pared 6 bases from V and 5 bases from J, leaving 11 bases between. As to time point: newly diagnosed GD, antithyroid drugs for less than 3 months. Extracted PBMC RNA gave rise to the TCR library. A further study also used this sample, focusing on T cells in Graves' hyperthyroidism and ophthalmopathy.

This receptor was identified in a young man with Graves disease. The specimen was peripheral blood mononuclear cells (PBMCs), collected at new diagnosis, from a patient treated with antithyroid drugs. This rearrangement joins TRBV2 to TRBJ2-7, with no clear D. The CDR3 protein is CASRIRGNEQYF. The CDR3 DNA follows: TGTGCCAGCAGGATTAGAGGTAACGAGCAGTACTTC.